This TCR beta chain comes out of a study of graft-versus-host responses after intestinal transplantation. Study-wide background: Multivisceral, liver-intestinal, or isolated intestinal transplants were received by the recipients. Every recipient underwent anti-thymocyte globulin induction, then tacrolimus and steroids for two to four years.

TCRdb keeps only in-frame clones here, not all; method: immunoSEQ multiplex PCR. The sample holds 62,000 or so clones, roughly 90% seen once. The ends were cut back, 7 bases at V and 1 base at J, with 10 bases in the middle. Germline values: CDR1 MGHDK, CDR2 SYGVNS. The CDR3 has 13 residues. In its sample, this clone was seen once. Its target is not known. General observations from the study: Some patients had graft-donor T cell macrochimerism. In their allografts, the ratios of graft-versus-host to host-versus-graft T cell clones were high. There were GvH clones found in recipient marrow, and some of them appeared first in ileum or blood.

The clonotype originates from a human patient who received an intestinal transplant, so some T cells may come from the graft donor. The sequenced sample was PBMCs, obtained 26 days after transplant. This chain connects TRBV25-1 to TRBJ1-1; D not certain. In DNA, the CDR3 is TGTGCCAGCATTCAGGCAGGGAACACTGAAGCTTTCTTT. Translated: CASIQAGNTEAFF.